The entry that follows covers one TCR beta chain sequence. The antigen remains undetermined. Germline assignment: CDR1 SGHTA and CDR2 FQGTGA. CDR3 length equals 15 residues. Trimming shortened V by 5 bases and J by 7 bases, and 18 bases separated the two germline ends. This record comes from a study of lymphopenia after photon versus proton radiotherapy. The protocol was immunoSEQ multiplex PCR, while the TCRdb copy is restricted to in-frame clones and leaves out a portion. The sample has about 26,000 clones; approximately 89% are singletons. Findings of the study overall: Better survival with proton therapy was suggested as possible, not demonstrated. Photon-treated patients lost naive T cells and TCR diversity; proton-treated stayed stable. After lymphocyte nadir, photon-treated repertoires showed oligoclonal expansion, especially CD8+ Temra.

The TCR sequence derives from a man aged 25-45 years with gastric cancer. The sequencing used peripheral blood, collected from a patient treated with photon-based radiotherapy. The chain carries TRBV7-3 and TRBJ2-1; D might be TRBD2 (5 bases). The CDR3 region is CASSRGFTTGNEQFF. CDR3 coding DNA: TGTGCCAGCAGCCGCGGATTCACCACGGGGAATGAGCAGTTCTTC. The full variable domain, rest sourced from reference TRBV7-3 and TRBJ2-1, is GAGVSQTPSNKVTEKGKYVELRCDPISGHTALYWYRQSLGQGPEFLIYFQGTGAADDSGLPNDRFFAVRPEGSVSTLKIQRTERGDSAVYLCASSRGFTTGNEQFFGPGTRLTVL.